This T cell receptor beta chain was obtained from a study of control samples from healthy donors and cancer patients. Using immunoSEQ multiplex PCR, the repertoire was profiled, and TCRdb retains in-frame clones only, with some absent. The top ten hold roughly 14% of the sample, which has about 270,000 clones, about 80% seen once. V was clipped by 6 bases and J by 1 base, with 15 bases between them. This CDR3 is built from 15 residues. The germline CDR1 and CDR2 sequences are MNHNY and SVGAGI (reference sequence). The chain combines TRBV6-6 with TRBJ2-5; maybe TRBD2 (6 bases). The sequenced material came from PBMCs. The clonotype comes from a woman in her fifties or sixties with lung cancer. This CDR3 is CASSPTRGIQETQYF. CDR3 nucleotide sequence: TGTGCCAGCAGCCCCACCCGGGGGATCCAAGAGACCCAGTACTTC.